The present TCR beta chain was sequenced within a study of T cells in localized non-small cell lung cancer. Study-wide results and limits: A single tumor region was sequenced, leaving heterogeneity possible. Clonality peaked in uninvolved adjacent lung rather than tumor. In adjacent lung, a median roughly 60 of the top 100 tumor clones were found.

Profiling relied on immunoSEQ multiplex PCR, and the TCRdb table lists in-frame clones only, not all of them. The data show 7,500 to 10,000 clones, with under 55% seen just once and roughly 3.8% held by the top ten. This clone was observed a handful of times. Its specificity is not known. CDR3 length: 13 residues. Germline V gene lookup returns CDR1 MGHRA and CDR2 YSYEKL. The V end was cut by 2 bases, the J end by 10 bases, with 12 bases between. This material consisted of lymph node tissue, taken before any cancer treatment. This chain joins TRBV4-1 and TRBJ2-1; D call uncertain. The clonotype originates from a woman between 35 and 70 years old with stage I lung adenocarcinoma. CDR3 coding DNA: TGCGCCAGCAGCCAAACTACTACCAGGGAGCAGTTCTTC. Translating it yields CASSQTTTREQFF.